This T cell receptor (beta chain) was observed in a study of cytomegalovirus exposure and HLA in healthy donors. This PCR relied on a set of 60 Vbeta primers and 13 Jbeta primers. Sequenced by immunoSEQ multiplex PCR; TCRdb stores in-frame clones only, minus some. There are more than 85,000 clones in the sample; over 9.5% occur only once, and about 16% lies in the top ten. Germline-derived CDR1 and CDR2 are WSHSY and SAAADI. V was trimmed by 1 base and J by 2 bases, leaving 8 bases between them. This CDR3 spans 14 amino acids. Whole-study findings and limits: In vitro checks showed that a few CMV-associated chains really do target CMV antigens. It has been reported that TCR beta sequences accurately predicted the HLA-A and HLA-B alleles of most subjects.

Comment on this clone: Its antigen is not known.

The rearrangement links TRBV10-2 to TRBJ1-1; D is possibly TRBD1 (5 bases). The sequencing sample was made of PBMCs. The TCR was taken from a man in his forties or fifties in good health and CMV-seropositive. For the CDR3, the DNA is TGCGCCAGCAGTGAGTGGGGCAGTAACACTGAAGCTTTCTTT. Translation: CASSEWGSNTEAFF.